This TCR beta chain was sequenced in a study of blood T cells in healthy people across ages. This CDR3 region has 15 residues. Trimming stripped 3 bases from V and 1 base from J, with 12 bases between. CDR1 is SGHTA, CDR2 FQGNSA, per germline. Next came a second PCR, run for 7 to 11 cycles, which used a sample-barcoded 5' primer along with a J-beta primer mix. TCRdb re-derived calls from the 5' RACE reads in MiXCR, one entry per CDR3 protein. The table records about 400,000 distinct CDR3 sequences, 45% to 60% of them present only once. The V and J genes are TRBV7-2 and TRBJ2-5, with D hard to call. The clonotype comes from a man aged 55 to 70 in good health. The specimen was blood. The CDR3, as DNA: TGTGCCAGCAGCTTGACTGCGGCTATCCAAGAGACCCAGTACTTC. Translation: CASSLTAAIQETQYF.